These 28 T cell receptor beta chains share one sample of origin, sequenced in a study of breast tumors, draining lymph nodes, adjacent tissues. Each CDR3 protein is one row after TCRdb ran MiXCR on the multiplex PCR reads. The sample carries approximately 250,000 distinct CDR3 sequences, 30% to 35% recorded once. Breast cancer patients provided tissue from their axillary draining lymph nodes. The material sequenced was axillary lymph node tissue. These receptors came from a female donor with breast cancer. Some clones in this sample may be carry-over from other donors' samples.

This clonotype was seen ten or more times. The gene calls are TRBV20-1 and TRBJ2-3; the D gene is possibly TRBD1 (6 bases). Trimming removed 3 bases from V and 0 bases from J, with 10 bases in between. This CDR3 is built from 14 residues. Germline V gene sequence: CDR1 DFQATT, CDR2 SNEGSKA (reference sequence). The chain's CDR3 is CSARGRGSTDTQYF. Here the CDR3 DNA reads TGCAGTGCTAGGGGAAGGGGGAGCACAGATACGCAGTATTTT.

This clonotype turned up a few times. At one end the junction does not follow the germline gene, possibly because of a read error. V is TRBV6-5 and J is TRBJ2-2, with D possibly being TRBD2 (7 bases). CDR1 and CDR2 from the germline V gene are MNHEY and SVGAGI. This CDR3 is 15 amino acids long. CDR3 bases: TGTGCCAGCAGTCACTCGGTCGGGGGGCACGGGGAGCTGTTTTTT. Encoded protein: CASSHSVGGHGELFF.

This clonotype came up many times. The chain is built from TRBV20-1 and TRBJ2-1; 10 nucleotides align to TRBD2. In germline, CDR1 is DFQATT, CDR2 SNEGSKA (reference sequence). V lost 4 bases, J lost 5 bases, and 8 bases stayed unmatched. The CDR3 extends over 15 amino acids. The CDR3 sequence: CSATGVAGGHNEQFF. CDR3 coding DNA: TGCAGTGCTACAGGTGTAGCGGGAGGTCACAATGAGCAGTTCTTC.

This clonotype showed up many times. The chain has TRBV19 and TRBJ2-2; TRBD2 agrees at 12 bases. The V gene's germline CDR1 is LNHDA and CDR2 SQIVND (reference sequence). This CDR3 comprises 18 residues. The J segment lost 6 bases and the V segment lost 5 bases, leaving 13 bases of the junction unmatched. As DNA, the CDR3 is TGTGCCAGTAGTGTTCTAGCGGGGGGGCGAACAAGGCCCGGGGAGCTGTTTTTT. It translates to CASSVLAGGRTRPGELFF.

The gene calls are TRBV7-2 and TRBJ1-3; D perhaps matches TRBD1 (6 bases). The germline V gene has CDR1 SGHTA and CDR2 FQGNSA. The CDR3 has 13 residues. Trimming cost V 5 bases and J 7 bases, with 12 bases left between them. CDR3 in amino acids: CASSNGGGNTIYF. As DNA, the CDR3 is TGTGCCAGCAGCAACGGGGGGGGCAACACCATATATTTT.

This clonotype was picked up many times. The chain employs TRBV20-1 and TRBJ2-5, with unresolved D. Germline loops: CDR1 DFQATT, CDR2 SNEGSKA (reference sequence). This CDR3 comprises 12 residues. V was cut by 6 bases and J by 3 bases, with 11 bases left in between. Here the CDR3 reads CSATDQKETQYF. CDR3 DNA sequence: TGCAGTGCAACGGACCAGAAAGAGACCCAGTACTTC.

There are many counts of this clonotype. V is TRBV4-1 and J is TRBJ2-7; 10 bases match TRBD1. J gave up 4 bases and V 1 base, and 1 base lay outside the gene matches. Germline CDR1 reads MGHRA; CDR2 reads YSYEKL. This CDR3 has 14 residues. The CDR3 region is CASSQGDRGYEQYF. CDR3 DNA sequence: TGCGCCAGCAGCCAAGGGGACAGGGGTTACGAGCAGTACTTC.

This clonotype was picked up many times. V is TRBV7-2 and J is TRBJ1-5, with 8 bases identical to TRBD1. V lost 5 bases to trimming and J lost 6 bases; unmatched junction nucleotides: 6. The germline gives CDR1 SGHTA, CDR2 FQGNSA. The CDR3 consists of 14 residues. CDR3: CASSNDRGGQPQHF. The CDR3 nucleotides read TGTGCCAGCAGCAACGACAGGGGCGGTCAGCCCCAGCATTTT.

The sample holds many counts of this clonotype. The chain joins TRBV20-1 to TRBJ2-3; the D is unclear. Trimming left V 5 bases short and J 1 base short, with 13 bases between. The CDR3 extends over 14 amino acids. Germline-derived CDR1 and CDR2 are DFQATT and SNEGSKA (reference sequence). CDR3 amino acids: CSAVGRAGTDTQYF. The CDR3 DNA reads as TGCAGTGCTGTAGGTCGGGCCGGCACAGATACGCAGTATTTT.

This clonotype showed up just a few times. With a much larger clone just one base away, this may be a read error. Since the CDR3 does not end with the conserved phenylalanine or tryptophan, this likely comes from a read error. Here the CDR3 reads CASSSTKAQETQYL. The CDR3 nucleotides are TGTGCCAGCAGCTCGACAAAGGCTCAAGAGACCCAGTACCTC. V gene TRBV7-9 combines with J gene TRBJ2-5; D uncertain. V was shortened by 4 bases and J by 2 bases, with 11 bases between the two germline ends. CDR3 length: 14 residues. Germline-derived CDR1 and CDR2 are SEHNR and FQNEAQ (reference sequence).

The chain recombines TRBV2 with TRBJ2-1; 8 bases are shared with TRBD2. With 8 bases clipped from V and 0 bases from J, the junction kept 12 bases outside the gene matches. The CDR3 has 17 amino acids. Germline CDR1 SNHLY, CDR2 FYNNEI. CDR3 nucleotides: TGTGCCAGCGGCAACCGGGGGGGGGGGCACTCCTACAATGAGCAGTTCTTC. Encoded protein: CASGNRGGGHSYNEQFF.

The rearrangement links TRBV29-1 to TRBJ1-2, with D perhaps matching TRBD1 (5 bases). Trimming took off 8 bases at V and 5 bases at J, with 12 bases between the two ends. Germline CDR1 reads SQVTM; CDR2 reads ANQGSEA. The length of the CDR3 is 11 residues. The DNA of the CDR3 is TGCAGCTTAGGGACTGGATATGGCTACACCTTC. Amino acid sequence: CSLGTGYGYTF.

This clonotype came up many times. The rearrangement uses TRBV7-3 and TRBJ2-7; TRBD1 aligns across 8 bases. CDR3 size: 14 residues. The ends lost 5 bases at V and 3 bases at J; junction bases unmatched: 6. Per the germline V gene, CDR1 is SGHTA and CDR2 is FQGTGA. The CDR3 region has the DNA TGTGCCAGCAGCACGAACAGGGGGTACTACGAGCAGTACTTC. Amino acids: CASSTNRGYYEQYF.

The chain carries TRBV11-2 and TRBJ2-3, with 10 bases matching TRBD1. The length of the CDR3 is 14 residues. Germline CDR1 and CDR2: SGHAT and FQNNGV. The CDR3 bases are TGTGCTAGAGCAGAGGACAGGGGGTTAGATACGCAGTATTTT. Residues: CARAEDRGLDTQYF.

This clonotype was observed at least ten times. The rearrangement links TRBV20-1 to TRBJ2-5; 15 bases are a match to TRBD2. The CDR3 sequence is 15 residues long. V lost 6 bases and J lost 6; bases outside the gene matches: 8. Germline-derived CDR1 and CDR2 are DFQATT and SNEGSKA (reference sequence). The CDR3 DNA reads TGCAGTGCAGGACTAGCGGGAGGGTTTGGGAAGACCCAGTACTTC. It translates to CSAGLAGGFGKTQYF.

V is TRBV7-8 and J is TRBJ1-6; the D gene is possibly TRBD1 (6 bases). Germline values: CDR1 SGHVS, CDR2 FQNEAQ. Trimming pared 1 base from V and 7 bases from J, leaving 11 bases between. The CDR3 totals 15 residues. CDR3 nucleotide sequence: TGTGCCAGCAGCTTAGAGTCGGGACAAAATTCACCCCTCCACTTT. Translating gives CASSLESGQNSPLHF.

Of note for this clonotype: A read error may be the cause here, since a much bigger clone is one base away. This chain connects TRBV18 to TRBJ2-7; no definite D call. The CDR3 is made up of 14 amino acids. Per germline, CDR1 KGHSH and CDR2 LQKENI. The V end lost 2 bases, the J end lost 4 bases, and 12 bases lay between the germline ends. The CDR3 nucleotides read TGTGCCAGCTCACCAACACAGAACCTATACGAGCAGTACTTC. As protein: CASSPTQNLYEQYF. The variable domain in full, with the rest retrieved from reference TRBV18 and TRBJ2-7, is NAGVMQNPRHLVRRRGQEARLRCSPMKGHSHVYWYRQLPEEGLKFMVYLQKENIIDESGMPKERFSAEFPKEGPSILRIQQVVRGDSAAYFCASSPTQNLYEQYFGPGTRLTVT.

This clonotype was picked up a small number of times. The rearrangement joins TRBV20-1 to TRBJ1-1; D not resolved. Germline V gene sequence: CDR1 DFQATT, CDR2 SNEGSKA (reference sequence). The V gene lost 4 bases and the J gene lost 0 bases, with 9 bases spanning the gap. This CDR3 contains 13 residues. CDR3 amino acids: CSAKRGMNTEAFF. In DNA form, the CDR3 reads TGCAGTGCTAAGAGAGGTATGAACACTGAAGCTTTCTTT.

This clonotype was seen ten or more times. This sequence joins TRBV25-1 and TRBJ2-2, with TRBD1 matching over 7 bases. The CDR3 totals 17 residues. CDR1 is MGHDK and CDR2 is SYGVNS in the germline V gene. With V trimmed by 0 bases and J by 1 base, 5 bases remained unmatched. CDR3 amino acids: CASSEYVTGRNTGELFF. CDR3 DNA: TGTGCCAGCAGTGAATACGTGACAGGGCGGAACACCGGGGAGCTGTTTTTT.

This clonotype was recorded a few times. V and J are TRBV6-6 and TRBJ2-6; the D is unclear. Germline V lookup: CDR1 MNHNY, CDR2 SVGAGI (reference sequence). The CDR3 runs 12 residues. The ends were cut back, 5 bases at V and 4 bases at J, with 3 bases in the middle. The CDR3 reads CASSVGANVLTF. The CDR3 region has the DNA TGTGCCAGCAGTGTAGGGGCCAACGTCCTGACTTTC.

The chain's CDR3 is CATLQRQGSTDTQYF. The CDR3 DNA reads as TGTGCTACCTTACAACGGCAGGGAAGCACAGATACGCAGTATTTT. V is TRBV7-7 and J is TRBJ2-3, with D possibly TRBD1 on 5 matching bases. The V gene's germline CDR1 is SSHAT and CDR2 FNYEAQ (reference sequence). The CDR3 has 15 amino acids.

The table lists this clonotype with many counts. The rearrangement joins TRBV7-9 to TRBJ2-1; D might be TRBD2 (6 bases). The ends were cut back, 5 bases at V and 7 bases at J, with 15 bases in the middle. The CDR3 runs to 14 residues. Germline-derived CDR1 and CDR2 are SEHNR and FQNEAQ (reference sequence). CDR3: CASSRRLDRNEQFF. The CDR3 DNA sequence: TGTGCCAGCAGCCGTCGACTAGATCGAAATGAGCAGTTCTTC.

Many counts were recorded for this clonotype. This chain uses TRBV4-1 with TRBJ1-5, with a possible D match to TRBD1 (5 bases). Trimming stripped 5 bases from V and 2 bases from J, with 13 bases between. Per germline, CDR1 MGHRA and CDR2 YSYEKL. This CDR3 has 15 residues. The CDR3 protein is CASSYNRDGNQPQHF. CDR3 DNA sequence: TGCGCCAGCAGCTATAACCGGGACGGCAATCAGCCCCAGCATTTT.

CDR3: CSARRLAGREGYTF. Here the CDR3 DNA reads TGCAGTGCTAGGAGGCTAGCGGGACGAGAAGGCTACACCTTC. The rearrangement uses TRBV20-1 and TRBJ1-2; possible D gene TRBD1, 5 bases. Germline assignment: CDR1 DFQATT and CDR2 SNEGSKA (reference sequence). The V end was cut by 3 bases, the J end by 8 bases, with 19 bases between. The CDR3 sequence is 14 residues long.

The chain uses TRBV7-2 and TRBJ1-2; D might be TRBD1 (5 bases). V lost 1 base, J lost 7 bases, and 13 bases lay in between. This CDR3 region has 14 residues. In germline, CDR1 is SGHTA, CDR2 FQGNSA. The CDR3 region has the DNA TGTGCCAGCAGCTTAGGTGGGGAAGGGGCTGGCTACACCTTC. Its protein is CASSLGGEGAGYTF.

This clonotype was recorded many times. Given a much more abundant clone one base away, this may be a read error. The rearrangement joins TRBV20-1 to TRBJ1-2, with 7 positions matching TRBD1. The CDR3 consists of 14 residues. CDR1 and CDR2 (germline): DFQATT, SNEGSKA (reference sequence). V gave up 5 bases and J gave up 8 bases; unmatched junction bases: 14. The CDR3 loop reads CSAELSGQATGYTF. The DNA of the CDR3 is TGCAGTGCTGAGTTGTCCGGACAGGCTACCGGCTACACCTTC.

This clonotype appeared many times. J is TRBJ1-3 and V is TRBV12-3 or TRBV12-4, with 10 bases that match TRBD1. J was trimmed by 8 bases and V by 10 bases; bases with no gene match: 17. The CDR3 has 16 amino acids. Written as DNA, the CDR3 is TGTGCCACCCAGAGGCTAAGGACAGGGGGTTCGTACACCATATATTTT. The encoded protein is CATQRLRTGGSYTIYF.

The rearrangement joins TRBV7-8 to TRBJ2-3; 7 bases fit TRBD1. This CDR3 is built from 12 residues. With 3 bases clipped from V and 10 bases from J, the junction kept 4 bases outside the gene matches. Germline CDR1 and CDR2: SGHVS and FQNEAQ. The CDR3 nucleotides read TGTGCCAGCAGCTTTAGCCAGGGGGCGCAGTATTTT. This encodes CASSFSQGAQYF.